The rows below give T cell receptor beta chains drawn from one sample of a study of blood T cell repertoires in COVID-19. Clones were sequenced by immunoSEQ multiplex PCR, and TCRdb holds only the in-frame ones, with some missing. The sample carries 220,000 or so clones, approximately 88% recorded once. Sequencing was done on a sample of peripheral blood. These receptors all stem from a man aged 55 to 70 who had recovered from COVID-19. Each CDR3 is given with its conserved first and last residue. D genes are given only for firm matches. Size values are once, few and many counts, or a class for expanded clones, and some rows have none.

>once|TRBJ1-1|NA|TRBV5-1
TGCGCCAGCAGACGGGGACTTCAGAACACTGAAGCTTTCTTT
CASRRGLQNTEAFF
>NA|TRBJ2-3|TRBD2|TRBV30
TGTGCCTGGGCGTTAGCGGGAGCCGCAGATACGCAGTATTTT
CAWALAGAADTQYF
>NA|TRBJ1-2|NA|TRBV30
TGTGCCTGGAGTGAAGGGAGCCGAGACGGCTACACCTTC
CAWSEGSRDGYTF
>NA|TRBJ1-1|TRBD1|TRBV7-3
TGTGCCAGCAGCTTGGACAGGTGGAACACTGAAGCTTTCTTT
CASSLDRWNTEAFF
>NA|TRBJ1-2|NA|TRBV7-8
TGTGCCAGCATCCCCGAGGGGGGGCACCCTGGTGGCTACACCTTC
CASIPEGGHPGGYTF
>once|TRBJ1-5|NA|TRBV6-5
TGTGCCAGCGGCGGGGCGCCTTATAGCAATCAGCCCCAGCATTTT
CASGGAPYSNQPQHF
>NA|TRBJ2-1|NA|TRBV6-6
TGTGCCAGCAGTTACGAGGGTCCAACGTACAATGAGCAGTTCTTC
CASSYEGPTYNEQFF
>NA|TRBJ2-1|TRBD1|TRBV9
TGTGCCAGCAGCGTAGTCGGACAGGGCAACAATGAGCAGTTCTTC
CASSVVGQGNNEQFF
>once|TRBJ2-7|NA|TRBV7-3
TGTGCCAGCAGCAAGGGAGGTCCCTACGAGCAGTACTTC
CASSKGGPYEQYF
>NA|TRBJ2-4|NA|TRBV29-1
TGCAGCGTTGACGGGGGCGGGGGAACGGCCATTCAGTACTTC
CSVDGGGGTAIQYF
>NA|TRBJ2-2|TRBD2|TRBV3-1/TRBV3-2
TGTGCCAGCAGCCGTAGCGGGGAAGACACCGGGGAGCTGTTTTTT
CASSRSGEDTGELFF
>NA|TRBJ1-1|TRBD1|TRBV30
TGTGCCTGGAGTGTACTTCGGACAGGGAGGATGCTGACTGAAGCTTTCTTT
CAWSVLRTGRMLTEAFF
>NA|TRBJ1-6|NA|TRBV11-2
TGTGCCAGCAGCCTCACGGGGGGGATCTACTTT
CASSLTGGIYF
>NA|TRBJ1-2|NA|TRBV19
TGTGCCAGTAGTAGGGAGGACTATGGCTACACCTTC
CASSREDYGYTF
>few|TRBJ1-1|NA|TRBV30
TGTGCCTGGGACAACATGAACACTGAAGCTTTCTTT
CAWDNMNTEAFF
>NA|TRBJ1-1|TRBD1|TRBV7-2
TGTGCCAGCAGCTTAGACGACAGGGGGTACACTGAAGCTTTCTTT
CASSLDDRGYTEAFF
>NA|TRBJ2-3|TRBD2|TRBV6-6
TGTGCCAGCAGTCGCCCGGGACTAGCGACAGGCACAGATACGCAGTATTTT
CASSRPGLATGTDTQYF
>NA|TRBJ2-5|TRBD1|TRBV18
TGTGCCAGCTCACGGGACAGTCCTGAGACCCAGTACTTC
CASSRDSPETQYF
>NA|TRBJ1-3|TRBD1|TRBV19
TGTGCCAGTACCGGGGACAGAGTCTCTGGAAACACCATATATTTT
CASTGDRVSGNTIYF
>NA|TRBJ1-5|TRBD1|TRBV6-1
TGTGCCAGCAGTGAGGGACAGGGCACCTATAGCAATCAGCCCCAGCATTTT
CASSEGQGTYSNQPQHF
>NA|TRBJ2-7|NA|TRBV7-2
TGTGCCAGCAGCTTAGTCCTGAAACTCTCCTACGAGCAGTACTTC
CASSLVLKLSYEQYF
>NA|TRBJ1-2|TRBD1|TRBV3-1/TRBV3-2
TGTGCCAGCAGCCCTTGGACAGGGGGCTATGGCTACACCTTC
CASSPWTGGYGYTF
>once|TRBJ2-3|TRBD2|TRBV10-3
TGTGCCTCCGCCGCGGGAGGAACAGATACGCAGTATTTT
CASAAGGTDTQYF
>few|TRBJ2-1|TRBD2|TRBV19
TGTGCCAGTAGTATCGGGGCCGGACTAGCAGCGTACAATGAGCAGTTCTTC
CASSIGAGLAAYNEQFF
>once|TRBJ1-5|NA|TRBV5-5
TGTGCCAGCAGCTTGAATGGGCAGGGGAATCAGCCCCAGCATTTT
CASSLNGQGNQPQHF
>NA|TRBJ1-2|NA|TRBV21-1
TGTGCCAGCAGCCGCGGTCAGCTATACTATGGCTACACCTTC
CASSRGQLYYGYTF
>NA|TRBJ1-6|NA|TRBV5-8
TGTGCCAGCAGGGTTAGGGGAATGAATTCACCCCTCCACTTT
CASRVRGMNSPLHF
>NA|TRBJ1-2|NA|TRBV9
TGTGCCAGCAGCGTAGCAGGGAACTATGGCTACACCTTC
CASSVAGNYGYTF
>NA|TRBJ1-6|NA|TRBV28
TGTGCCAGCTGTTGGAGTAGATACAATTCACCCCTCCACTTT
CASCWSRYNSPLHF
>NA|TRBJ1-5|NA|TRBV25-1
TGTGCCAGCAGACCGGGGAACAATCAGCCCCAGCATTTT
CASRPGNNQPQHF
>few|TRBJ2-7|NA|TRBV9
TGTGCCAGCAGCGTAGAGAGCGGGCCACTCTACGAGCAGTACTTC
CASSVESGPLYEQYF
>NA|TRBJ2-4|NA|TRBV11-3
TGTGCCAGCTCCAGCCCGACAGAGAACATTCAGTACTTC
CASSSPTENIQYF
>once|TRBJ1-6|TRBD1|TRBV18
TGTGCCAGCTCACCCGGACAGGGAAATAATTCACCCCTCCACTTT
CASSPGQGNNSPLHF
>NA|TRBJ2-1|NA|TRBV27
TGTGCCAGCAGTTTCCCGCAGGCACTGACCTACAATGAGCAGTTCTTC
CASSFPQALTYNEQFF
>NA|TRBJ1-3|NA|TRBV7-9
TGTGCCAGCAGCTTTCCGGAGAGCTCTGGAAACACCATATATTTT
CASSFPESSGNTIYF
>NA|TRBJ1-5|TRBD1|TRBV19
TGTGCCAGTTCGGACAGGGGGGATCAGCCCCAGCATTTT
CASSDRGDQPQHF
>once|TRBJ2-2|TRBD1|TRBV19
TGTGCCAGTAAAATGGGACAGCTAAACACCGGGGAGCTGTTTTTT
CASKMGQLNTGELFF
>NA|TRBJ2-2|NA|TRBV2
TGTGCCAGCAGGAGAGACAGTTACTCGAACACCGGGGAGCTGTTTTTT
CASRRDSYSNTGELFF
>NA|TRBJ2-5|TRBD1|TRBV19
TGTGCCAGTAGTCCCCCCGGGACAGGGGGTGTTGAGACCCAGTACTTC
CASSPPGTGGVETQYF
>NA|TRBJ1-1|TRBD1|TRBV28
TGTGCCAGCAGTTCGAACATCGGGACAGCCAAAGCTTTCTTT
CASSSNIGTAKAFF
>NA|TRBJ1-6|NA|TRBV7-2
TGTGCCAGCAGCTTAGGAGGTAATTCACCCCTCCACTTT
CASSLGGNSPLHF
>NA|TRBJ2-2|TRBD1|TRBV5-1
TGCGCCAGCAGCTTGTGGGACACCGGGACAGGGTACAACGGGGAGCTGTTTTTT
CASSLWDTGTGYNGELFF
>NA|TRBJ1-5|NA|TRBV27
TGTGCCAGCAGGGGGCCCTTCGGGCCCCAGCATTTT
CASRGPFGPQHF